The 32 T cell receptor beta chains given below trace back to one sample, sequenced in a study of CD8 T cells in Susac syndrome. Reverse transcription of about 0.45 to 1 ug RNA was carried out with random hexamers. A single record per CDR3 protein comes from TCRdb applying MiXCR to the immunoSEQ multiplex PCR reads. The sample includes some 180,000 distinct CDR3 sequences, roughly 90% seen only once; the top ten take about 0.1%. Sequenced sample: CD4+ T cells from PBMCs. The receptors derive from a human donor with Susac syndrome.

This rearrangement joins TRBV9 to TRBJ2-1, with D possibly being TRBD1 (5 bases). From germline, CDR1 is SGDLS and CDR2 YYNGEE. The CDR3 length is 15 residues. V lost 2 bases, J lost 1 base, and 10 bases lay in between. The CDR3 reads CASSVTVESYNEQFF. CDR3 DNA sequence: TGTGCCAGCAGCGTGACAGTAGAGTCCTACAATGAGCAGTTCTTC.

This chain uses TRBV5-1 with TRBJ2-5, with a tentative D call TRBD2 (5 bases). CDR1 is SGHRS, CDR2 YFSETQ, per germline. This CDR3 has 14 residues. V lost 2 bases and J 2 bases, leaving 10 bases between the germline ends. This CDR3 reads CASSFGSEQETQYF. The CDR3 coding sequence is TGCGCCAGCAGCTTCGGTAGCGAGCAAGAGACCCAGTACTTC.

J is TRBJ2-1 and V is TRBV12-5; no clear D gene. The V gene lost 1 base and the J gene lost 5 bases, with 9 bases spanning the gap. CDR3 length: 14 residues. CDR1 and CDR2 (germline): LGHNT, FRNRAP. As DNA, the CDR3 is TGTGCTAGTGGTTTGGGGGTTCTAAACAATGAGCAGTTCTTC. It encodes CASGLGVLNNEQFF.

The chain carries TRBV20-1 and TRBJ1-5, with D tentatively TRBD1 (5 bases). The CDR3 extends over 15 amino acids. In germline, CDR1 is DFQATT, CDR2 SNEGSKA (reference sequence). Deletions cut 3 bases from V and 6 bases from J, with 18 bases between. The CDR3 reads CSASTVLWGSQPQHF. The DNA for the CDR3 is TGCAGTGCTAGCACGGTCTTGTGGGGGAGTCAGCCCCAGCATTTT.

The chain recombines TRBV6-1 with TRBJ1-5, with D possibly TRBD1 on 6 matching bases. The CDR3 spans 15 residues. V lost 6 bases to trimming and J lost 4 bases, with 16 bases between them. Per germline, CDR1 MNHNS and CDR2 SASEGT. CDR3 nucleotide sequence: TGTGCCAGCAGGGCCTTAGGACAGAGAAATCAGCCCCAGCATTTT. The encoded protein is CASRALGQRNQPQHF.

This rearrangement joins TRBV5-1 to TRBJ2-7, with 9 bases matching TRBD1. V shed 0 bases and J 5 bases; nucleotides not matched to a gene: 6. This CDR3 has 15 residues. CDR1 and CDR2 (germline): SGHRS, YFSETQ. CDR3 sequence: CASSLVYRGRNEQYF. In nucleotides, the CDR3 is TGCGCCAGCAGCTTGGTGTACAGGGGGCGGAACGAGCAGTACTTC.

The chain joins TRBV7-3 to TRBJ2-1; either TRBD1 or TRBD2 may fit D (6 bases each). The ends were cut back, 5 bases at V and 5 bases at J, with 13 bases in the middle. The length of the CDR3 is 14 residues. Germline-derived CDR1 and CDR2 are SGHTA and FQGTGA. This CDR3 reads CASSLGGKDNEQFF. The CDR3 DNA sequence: TGTGCCAGCAGCCTAGGGGGGAAAGACAATGAGCAGTTCTTC.

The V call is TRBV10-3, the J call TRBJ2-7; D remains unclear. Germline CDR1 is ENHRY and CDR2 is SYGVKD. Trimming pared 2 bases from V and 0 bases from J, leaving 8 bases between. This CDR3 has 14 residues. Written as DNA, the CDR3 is TGTGCCATCAGTGAGCCACAGTCCTCCTACGAGCAGTACTTC. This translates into CAISEPQSSYEQYF.

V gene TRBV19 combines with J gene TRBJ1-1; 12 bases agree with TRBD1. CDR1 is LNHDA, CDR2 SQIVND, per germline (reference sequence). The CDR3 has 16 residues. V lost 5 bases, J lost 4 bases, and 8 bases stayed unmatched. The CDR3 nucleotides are TGTGCCAGTAGTGACCGGGACAGGGGGCGAAGCACTGAAGCTTTCTTT. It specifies CASSDRDRGRSTEAFF.

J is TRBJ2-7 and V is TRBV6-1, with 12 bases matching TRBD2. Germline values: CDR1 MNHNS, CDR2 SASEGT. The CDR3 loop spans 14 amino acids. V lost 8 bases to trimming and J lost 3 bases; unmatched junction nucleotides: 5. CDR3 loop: CASVLAGGNYEQYF. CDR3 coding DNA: TGTGCCAGCGTACTAGCGGGAGGTAACTACGAGCAGTACTTC.

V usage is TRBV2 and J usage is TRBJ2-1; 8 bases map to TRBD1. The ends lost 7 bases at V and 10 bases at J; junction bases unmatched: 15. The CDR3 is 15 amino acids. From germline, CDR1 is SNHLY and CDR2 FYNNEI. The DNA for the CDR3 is TGTGCCAGCATGGGAGCGCAGGGGGCGAGAGGGGAGCAGTTCTTC. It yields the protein CASMGAQGARGEQFF.

The chain's CDR3 is CAPSRGNQETQYF. CDR3 DNA sequence: TGTGCCCCATCCAGGGGGAATCAGGAGACCCAGTACTTC. V and J are TRBV12-3 or TRBV12-4 and TRBJ2-5; TRBD1 agrees at 7 bases. With V trimmed by 11 bases and J by 5 bases, 11 bases remained unmatched. The CDR3 is made up of 13 amino acids.

CDR3 protein: CASSKRWKSRDVDQPQHF. The CDR3, as DNA: TGTGCCAGCAGCAAACGGTGGAAGTCCAGGGACGTCGATCAGCCCCAGCATTTT. The chain links TRBV21-1 to TRBJ1-5. TRBV21-1 is recorded as a pseudogene. The CDR3 is 18 amino acids.

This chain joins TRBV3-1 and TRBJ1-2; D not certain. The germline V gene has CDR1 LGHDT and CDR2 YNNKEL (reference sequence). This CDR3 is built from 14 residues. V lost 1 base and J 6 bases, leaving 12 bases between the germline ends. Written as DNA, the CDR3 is TGTGCCAGCAGCCAAGGGTATCCTTTACATGGCTACACCTTC. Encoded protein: CASSQGYPLHGYTF. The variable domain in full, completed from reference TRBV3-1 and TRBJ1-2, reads DTAVSQTPKYLVTQMGNDKSIKCEQNLGHDTMYWYKQDSKKFLKIMFSYNNKELIINETVPNRFSPKSPDKAHLNLHINSLELGDSAVYFCASSQGYPLHGYTFGSGTRLTVV.

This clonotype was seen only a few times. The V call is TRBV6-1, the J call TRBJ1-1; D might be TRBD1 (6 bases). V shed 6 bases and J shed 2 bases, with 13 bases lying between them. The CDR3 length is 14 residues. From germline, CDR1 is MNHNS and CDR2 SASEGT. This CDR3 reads CASRETGINTEAFF. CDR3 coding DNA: TGTGCCAGCAGGGAAACAGGGATCAACACTGAAGCTTTCTTT.

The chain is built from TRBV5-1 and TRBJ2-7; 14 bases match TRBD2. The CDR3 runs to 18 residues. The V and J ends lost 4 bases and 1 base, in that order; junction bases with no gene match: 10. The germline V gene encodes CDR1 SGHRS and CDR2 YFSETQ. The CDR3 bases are TGCGCCAGCAGCCCTGGGACTAGCGGGAGATCGTGGTCCTACGAGCAGTACTTC. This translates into CASSPGTSGRSWSYEQYF.

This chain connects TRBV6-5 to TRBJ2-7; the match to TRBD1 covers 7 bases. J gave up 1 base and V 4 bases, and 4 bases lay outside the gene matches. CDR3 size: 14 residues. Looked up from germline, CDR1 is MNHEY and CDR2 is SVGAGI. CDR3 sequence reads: CASSFGDSSYEQYF. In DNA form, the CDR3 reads TGTGCCAGCAGTTTCGGGGACAGTTCCTACGAGCAGTACTTC.

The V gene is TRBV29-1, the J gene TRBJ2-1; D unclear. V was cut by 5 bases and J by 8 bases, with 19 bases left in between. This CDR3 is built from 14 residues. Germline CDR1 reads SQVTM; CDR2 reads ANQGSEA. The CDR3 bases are TGCAGCGTTTATCCGACTGTCGTAAGGGATGAGCAGTTCTTC. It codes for CSVYPTVVRDEQFF.

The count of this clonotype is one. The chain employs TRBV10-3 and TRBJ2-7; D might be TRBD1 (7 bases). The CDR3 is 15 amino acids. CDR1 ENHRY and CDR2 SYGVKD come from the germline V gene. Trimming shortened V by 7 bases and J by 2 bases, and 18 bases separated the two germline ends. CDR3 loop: CAITTEGRGAYEQYF. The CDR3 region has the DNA TGTGCCATCACGACCGAGGGCAGGGGGGCCTACGAGCAGTACTTC.

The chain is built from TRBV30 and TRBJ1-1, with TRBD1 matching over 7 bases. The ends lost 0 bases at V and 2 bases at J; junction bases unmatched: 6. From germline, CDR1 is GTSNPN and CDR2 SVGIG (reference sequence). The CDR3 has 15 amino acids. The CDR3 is CAWSVTGAINTEAFF. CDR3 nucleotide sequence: TGTGCCTGGAGTGTAACAGGGGCGATAAACACTGAAGCTTTCTTT.

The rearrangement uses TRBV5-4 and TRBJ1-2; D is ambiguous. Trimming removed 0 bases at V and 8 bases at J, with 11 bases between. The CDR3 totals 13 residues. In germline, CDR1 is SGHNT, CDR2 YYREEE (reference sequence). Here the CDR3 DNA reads TGTGCCAGCAGCTTGGATCTAGGGTACGGCTACACCTTC. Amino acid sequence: CASSLDLGYGYTF.

CDR3 sequence reads: CASSLAVWNEQFF. In DNA, the CDR3 is TGCGCCAGCAGCTTGGCCGTTTGGAATGAGCAGTTCTTC. The chain carries TRBV5-1 and TRBJ2-1; D gene ambiguous. The CDR3 is 13 residues long. V lost 0 bases and J 7 bases, leaving 8 bases between the germline ends. Germline V lookup: CDR1 SGHRS, CDR2 YFSETQ. The whole variable domain, filled in from reference TRBV5-1 and TRBJ2-1, reads KAGVTQTPRYLIKTRGQQVTLSCSPISGHRSVSWYQQTPGQGLQFLFEYFSETQRNKGNFPGRFSGRQFSNSRSEMNVSTLELGDSALYLCASSLAVWNEQFFGPGTRLTVL.

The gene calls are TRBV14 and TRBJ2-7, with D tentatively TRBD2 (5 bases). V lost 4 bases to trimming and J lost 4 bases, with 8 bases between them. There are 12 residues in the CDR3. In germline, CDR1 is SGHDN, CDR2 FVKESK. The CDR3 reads CASSPRGYEQYF. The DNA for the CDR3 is TGTGCCAGCAGCCCCCGGGGATACGAGCAGTACTTC.

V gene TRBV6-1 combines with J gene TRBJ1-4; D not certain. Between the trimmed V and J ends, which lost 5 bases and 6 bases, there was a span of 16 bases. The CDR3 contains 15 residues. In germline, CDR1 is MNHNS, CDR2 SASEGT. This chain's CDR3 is CASSPSGVGYEKLFF. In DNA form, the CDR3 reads TGTGCCAGCAGTCCTTCGGGAGTAGGGTATGAAAAACTGTTTTTT.

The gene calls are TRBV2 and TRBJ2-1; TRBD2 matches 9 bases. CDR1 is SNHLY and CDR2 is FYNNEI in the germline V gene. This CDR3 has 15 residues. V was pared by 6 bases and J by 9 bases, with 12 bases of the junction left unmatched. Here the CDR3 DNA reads TGTGCCAGCAGGGGGGCTAGCGGGACCCTCGGTGAGCAGTTCTTC. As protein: CASRGASGTLGEQFF. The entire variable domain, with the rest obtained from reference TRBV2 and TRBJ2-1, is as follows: EPEVTQTPSHQVTQMGQEVILRCVPISNHLYFYWYRQILGQKVEFLVSFYNNEISEKSEIFDDQFSVERPDGSNFTLKIRSTKLEDSAMYFCASRGASGTLGEQFFGPGTRLTVL.

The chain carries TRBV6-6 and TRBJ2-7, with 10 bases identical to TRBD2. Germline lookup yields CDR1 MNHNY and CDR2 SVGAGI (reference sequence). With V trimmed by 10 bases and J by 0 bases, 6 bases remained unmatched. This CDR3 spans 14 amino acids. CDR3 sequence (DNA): TGTGCCACCAGACTAGCGGGTGACTCCTACGAGCAGTACTTC. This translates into CATRLAGDSYEQYF.

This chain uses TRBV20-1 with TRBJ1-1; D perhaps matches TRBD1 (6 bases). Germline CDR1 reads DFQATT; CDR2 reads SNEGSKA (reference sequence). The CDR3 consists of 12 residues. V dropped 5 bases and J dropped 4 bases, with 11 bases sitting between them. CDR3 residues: CSAPRGATEAFF. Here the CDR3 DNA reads TGCAGTGCTCCTCGGGGGGCCACTGAAGCTTTCTTT.

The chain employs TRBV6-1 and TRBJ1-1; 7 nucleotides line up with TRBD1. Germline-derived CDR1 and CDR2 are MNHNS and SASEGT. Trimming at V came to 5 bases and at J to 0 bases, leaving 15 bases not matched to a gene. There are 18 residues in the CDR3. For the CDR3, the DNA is TGTGCCAGCAGTAAACGAAAGGGACAGCGACACTTGAACACTGAAGCTTTCTTT. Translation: CASSKRKGQRHLNTEAFF.

The CDR3 DNA reads TGCAGTGCTCCGAAACAGGGGGTAGACTATGGCTACACCTTC. Translating gives CSAPKQGVDYGYTF. The chain has TRBV20-1 and TRBJ1-2, with TRBD1 matching 8 bases. Trimming took 5 bases from V and 3 from J; bases not matched to a gene: 8. Germline CDR1 is DFQATT and CDR2 is SNEGSKA (reference sequence). The CDR3 is 14 residues long.

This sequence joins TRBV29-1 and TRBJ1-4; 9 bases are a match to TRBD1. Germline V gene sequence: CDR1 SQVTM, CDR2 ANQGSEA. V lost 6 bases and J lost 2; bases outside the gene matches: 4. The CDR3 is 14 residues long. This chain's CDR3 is CSVGDRATNEKLFF. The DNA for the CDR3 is TGCAGCGTGGGGGACAGGGCTACTAATGAAAAACTGTTTTTT.

The CDR3 bases are TGTGCCAGCAGTTTCTCACCGGGACTAGCGGGGGGGCCCCAGAACACCGGGGAGCTGTTTTTT. As protein: CASSFSPGLAGGPQNTGELFF. The gene calls are TRBV27 and TRBJ2-2, with 16 nucleotides matching TRBD2. The CDR3 is 21 residues long. The J segment lost 1 base and the V segment lost 3 bases, leaving 11 bases of the junction unmatched. Germline V lookup: CDR1 MNHEY, CDR2 SMNVEV (reference sequence).

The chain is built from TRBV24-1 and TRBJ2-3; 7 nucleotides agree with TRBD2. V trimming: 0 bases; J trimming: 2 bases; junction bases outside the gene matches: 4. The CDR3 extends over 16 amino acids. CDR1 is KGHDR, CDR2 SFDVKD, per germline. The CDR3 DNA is TGTGCCACCAGTGATTTGGGGGGGAGGGACACAGATACGCAGTATTTT. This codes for CATSDLGGRDTDTQYF.